These T cell receptor beta chains were read from a single sample in a study of T cells in Graves' hyperthyroidism and ophthalmopathy. One entry per CDR3 protein, called by TCRdb with MiXCR from the multiplex PCR reads. The sample records roughly 250,000 distinct CDR3 sequences, less than 15% being singletons. Specimen: blood. The origin of the receptors is a woman in her 40s with Graves' hyperthyroidism that later progressed to Graves' ophthalmopathy. Both conserved end residues are part of each CDR3. The D gene is left open where the match is weak. Some rows mark clone size as missing; the rest say once, few, many or name a class of expanded clone.

v_gene	j_gene	d_gene	abundance	CDR3aa	CDR3nt
TRBV24-1	TRBJ2-2	.	few	CATSEGQSGTGELFF	TGTGCCACCAGTGAGGGTCAGTCGGGCACCGGGGAGCTGTTTTTT
TRBV27	TRBJ1-2	.	many	CASRDYYGYTF	TGTGCCAGCAGGGATTACTATGGCTACACCTTC
TRBV25-1	TRBJ2-3	TRBD1	many	CASRGQVKHTQYF	TGTGCCAGCAGAGGACAGGTGAAACATACGCAGTATTTT
TRBV6-1	TRBJ1-5	TRBD1	.	CASSVQGHQPQHF	TGTGCCAGCAGTGTACAGGGGCATCAGCCCCAGCATTTT
TRBV10-3	TRBJ2-5	.	many	CAISDRGFQETQYF	TGTGCCATCAGTGATAGAGGTTTTCAAGAGACCCAGTACTTC
TRBV7-9	TRBJ2-7	TRBD2	many	CASQYSAGGGYEQYF	TGTGCCAGCCAGTATAGTGCGGGAGGTGGTTACGAGCAGTACTTC
TRBV19	TRBJ2-1	TRBD2	many	CATASGRGQFF	TGTGCCACCGCTAGCGGGAGGGGACAGTTCTTC
TRBV12-3/TRBV12-4	TRBJ2-7	.	many	CASSRFGGSYEQYF	TGTGCCAGCAGCCGCTTTGGCGGCTCCTACGAGCAGTACTTC
TRBV6-1	TRBJ2-7	TRBD2	few	CASSDGAGAFSYEQYF	TGTGCCAGCAGTGATGGAGCGGGAGCCTTCTCCTACGAGCAGTACTTC
TRBV28	TRBJ1-1	.	many	CASSLRSFVVKAFF	TGTGCCAGCAGTTTACGATCTTTCGTCGTAAAAGCTTTCTTT
TRBV5-1	TRBJ2-7	.	many	CASSLRDISSYEQYF	TGCGCCAGCAGCTTGCGGGACATTAGCTCCTACGAGCAGTACTTC
TRBV20-1	TRBJ2-1	.	many	CSARDREHSYNEQFF	TGCAGTGCTAGAGATCGGGAACACTCCTACAATGAGCAGTTCTTC
TRBV6-4	TRBJ1-6	TRBD1	few	CARPRAGQKHSPLHF	TGTGCCAGGCCTAGAGCGGGACAGAAGCACTCACCCCTCCACTTT
TRBV20-1	TRBJ2-5	TRBD2	many	CSARGAGVATQYF	TGCAGTGCCCGGGGTGCGGGGGTTGCGACCCAGTACTTC
TRBV27	TRBJ2-7	.	many	CASKVVGPYEQYF	TGTGCCAGCAAGGTCGTCGGACCCTACGAGCAGTACTTC
TRBV28	TRBJ2-5	.	many	CASETPNKETQYF	TGTGCCAGCGAAACACCGAATAAAGAGACCCAGTACTTC
TRBV28	TRBJ1-5	TRBD1	.	CASSRTGWRNQPQRF	TGTGCCAGCAGTCGGACAGGTTGGCGCAATCAGCCCCAGCGTTTT